A single sample is the source of the 27 T cell receptor beta chains below, sequenced in a study of cytomegalovirus exposure and HLA in healthy donors (TCRdb year 2017). The method was the immunoSEQ multiplex PCR assay. The source is immuneACCESS, and TCRdb retained only in-frame sequences with V and J called. Part of the clones is not carried over; for the studies checked, unresolved V genes explain less than half of this, and the remainder is unexplained. For this sample the table gives under 200,000 clones, of which about four fifths were detected only once. The ten largest clonotypes hold approximately 7% of the sample. What was sequenced was PBMCs. The receptors shown here come from a man aged 18 to 30 in good health and CMV-seropositive.

This clone was seen once. The CDR3 loop is CASSLRVADTDTQYF. In DNA, the CDR3 is TGTGCCAGCAGCTTGCGAGTAGCGGACACAGATACGCAGTATTTT. This rearrangement joins TRBV5-6 to TRBJ2-3; tentatively, D is TRBD2 (6 bases). Trimming removed 1 base at V and 2 bases at J, with 11 bases between. This CDR3 contains 15 residues. The germline V gene encodes CDR1 SGHDT and CDR2 YYEEEE. The whole variable domain, filled in from reference TRBV5-6 and TRBJ2-3, reads DAGVTQSPTHLIKTRGQQVTLRCSPKSGHDTVSWYQQALGQGPQFIFQYYEEEERQRGNFPDRFSGHQFPNYSSELNVNALLLGDSALYLCASSLRVADTDTQYFGPGTRLTVL.

As DNA, the CDR3 is TGTGCCAGCAGCTTAGGGGGAGCGGGACTCTTCGTAACCTACGAGCAGTACTTC. Translation: CASSLGGAGLFVTYEQYF. This rearrangement joins TRBV7-9 to TRBJ2-7, with 7 bases that match TRBD2. V dropped 1 base and J dropped 2; count of bases not matched to a gene: 14. This CDR3 comprises 18 residues. Looked up from germline, CDR1 is SEHNR and CDR2 is FQNEAQ (reference sequence).

The chain uses TRBV28 and TRBJ1-1; 7 bases are shared with TRBD1. The germline CDR1 and CDR2 sequences are MDHEN and SYDVKM. The CDR3 runs to 16 residues. The V segment lost 5 bases and the J segment 0 bases; nucleotides outside the gene matches: 9. CDR3 nucleotide sequence: TGTGCCAGCAGTCCACGACCGGGACAGCTGAACACTGAAGCTTTCTTT. Translated: CASSPRPGQLNTEAFF.

The V gene is TRBV6-5, the J gene TRBJ1-2; D perhaps matches TRBD1 (6 bases). V lost 6 bases and J 4 bases, leaving 12 bases between the germline ends. This CDR3 spans 13 amino acids. Germline loops: CDR1 MNHEY, CDR2 SVGAGI. This chain's CDR3 is CASRITGRYGYTF. The CDR3 DNA reads as TGTGCCAGCAGGATTACAGGGCGCTATGGCTACACCTTC.

Only a few counts were recorded for this clone. The gene calls are TRBV10-3 and TRBJ2-7, with 7 positions matching TRBD2. V shed 0 bases and J 3 bases; nucleotides not matched to a gene: 8. Germline assignment: CDR1 ENHRY and CDR2 SYGVKD. CDR3 length: 16 residues. The CDR3 nucleotides read TGTGCCATCAGTGAGTCCCATCTAGCGGACCTCTACGAGCAGTACTTC. It is translated as CAISESHLADLYEQYF.

This chain uses TRBV7-3 with TRBJ1-2; D gene ambiguous. The CDR3 runs to 15 residues. Germline CDR1 SGHTA, CDR2 FQGTGA. Trimming removed 1 base from V and 1 base from J, with 10 bases in between. CDR3 coding DNA: TGTGCCAGCAGCTTAAGCAGTATCCTTAACTATGGCTACACCTTC. Its protein is CASSLSSILNYGYTF.

The chain couples TRBV11-3 to TRBJ2-7, with D possibly matching TRBD2 (5 bases). Germline CDR1 reads SGHNT; CDR2 reads YENEEA. This CDR3 contains 16 residues. With 5 bases removed from V and 3 bases from J, the gap between germline ends came to 20 bases. The CDR3 nucleotides read TGTGCCAGCAGCCCCTGGACTGACCGACCTGACTACGAGCAGTACTTC. Encoded protein: CASSPWTDRPDYEQYF. Looking up the rest from reference TRBV11-3 and TRBJ2-7 gives the full variable domain: EAGVVQSPRYKIIEKKQPVAFWCNPISGHNTLYWYLQNLGQGPELLIRYENEEAVDDSQLPKDRFSAERLKGVDSTLKIQPAELGDSAVYLCASSPWTDRPDYEQYFGPGTRLTVT.

In this sample, this clone turned up many times. J is TRBJ2-7 and V is TRBV6-6; 7 bases line up with TRBD1. J gave up 4 bases and V 6 bases, and 12 bases lay outside the gene matches. The germline V gene has CDR1 MNHNY and CDR2 SVGAGI (reference sequence). The CDR3 is made up of 15 amino acids. The CDR3 DNA is TGTGCCAGCAGCAAAGCAGGGGGAGCTTTATACGAGCAGTACTTC. Translating it yields CASSKAGGALYEQYF.

The J gene is TRBJ2-3, the V gene TRBV25-1; the match to TRBD2 covers 7 bases. Germline assignment: CDR1 MGHDK and CDR2 SYGVNS. J lost 5 bases, V lost 3 bases, and 11 bases had no gene match. This CDR3 is 16 amino acids long. The CDR3, as DNA: TGTGCCAGCAGTGATCCCCGGACTAGAAGCTTAGATACGCAGTATTTT. As protein: CASSDPRTRSLDTQYF.

The V and J genes are TRBV4-3 and TRBJ2-7; 7 bases are shared with TRBD1. The V gene's germline CDR1 is LGHNA and CDR2 YSLEER. V lost 0 bases, J lost 3 bases, and 5 bases stayed unmatched. This CDR3 is 15 amino acids long. The CDR3: CASSQDTGQYYEQYF. CDR3 DNA sequence: TGCGCCAGCAGCCAAGATACGGGACAGTACTACGAGCAGTACTTC.

The V and J genes are TRBV2 and TRBJ2-1; D perhaps matches TRBD2 (5 bases). V lost 2 bases and J 8 bases, leaving 13 bases between the germline ends. This CDR3 comprises 14 residues. Per germline, CDR1 SNHLY and CDR2 FYNNEI. This CDR3 is CASSERRLTDEQFF. The CDR3 coding sequence is TGTGCCAGCAGTGAACGGAGGCTCACCGATGAGCAGTTCTTC.

The chain combines TRBV6-1 with TRBJ2-1; no clear D. V lost 3 bases to trimming and J lost 4 bases, with 10 bases between them. Germline V lookup: CDR1 MNHNS, CDR2 SASEGT. The CDR3 consists of 14 residues. CDR3 in amino acids: CASSEGSRYNEQFF. The CDR3 DNA reads TGTGCCAGCAGTGAGGGCTCCCGATACAATGAGCAGTTCTTC.

The rearrangement links TRBV19 to TRBJ2-2, with 11 bases lining up with TRBD2. The ends lost 6 bases at V and 1 base at J; junction bases unmatched: 7. In germline, CDR1 is LNHDA, CDR2 SQIVND (reference sequence). This CDR3 spans 17 amino acids. The CDR3 loop reads CASSRALAGGNTGELFF. The CDR3 bases are TGTGCCAGTAGCAGGGCGCTAGCGGGAGGGAACACCGGGGAGCTGTTTTTT.

The chain combines TRBV7-9 with TRBJ2-5, with D possibly being TRBD2 (6 bases). The germline V gene has CDR1 SEHNR and CDR2 FQNEAQ (reference sequence). This CDR3 region has 15 residues. Between the trimmed V and J ends, which lost 7 bases and 4 bases, there was a span of 19 bases. The CDR3 nucleotides read TGTGCCAGCACCGCGGGACTCGTCGGTGGAGAGACCCAGTACTTC. Translation gives CASTAGLVGGETQYF.

V gene TRBV9 combines with J gene TRBJ2-5, with a tentative D call TRBD2 (5 bases). Germline CDR1 reads SGDLS; CDR2 reads YYNGEE. The CDR3 covers 14 residues. The V and J ends lost 0 bases and 4 bases respectively, with 10 bases between them. For the CDR3, the DNA is TGTGCCAGCAGCGTAGGTAGCGTCCCAGAGACCCAGTACTTC. The encoded protein is CASSVGSVPETQYF. The full variable domain, in which reference TRBV9 and TRBJ2-5 provide the parts outside the CDR3, is DSGVTQTPKHLITATGQRVTLRCSPRSGDLSVYWYQQSLDQGLQFLIQYYNGEERAKGNILERFSAQQFPDLHSELNLSSLELGDSALYFCASSVGSVPETQYFGPGTRLLVL.

This clone was observed a handful of times. The V gene is TRBV30, the J gene TRBJ2-7; TRBD1 matches 7 bases. The CDR3 length is 13 residues. Trimming removed 5 bases from V and 0 bases from J; junction bases left unmatched: 4. Germline V gives CDR1 GTSNPN, CDR2 SVGIG (reference sequence). CDR3 sequence (DNA): TGTGCCTGGGAGACAGGGCTCTCCTACGAGCAGTACTTC. The encoded protein is CAWETGLSYEQYF.

The chain uses TRBV5-1 and TRBJ2-4; maybe TRBD2 (6 bases). The CDR3 contains 15 residues. The germline V gene has CDR1 SGHRS and CDR2 YFSETQ. V lost 1 base and J lost 6, with 14 bases in between. The CDR3 region has the DNA TGCGCCAGCAGCTTGCAAACGGGAGAAATAAACATTCAGTACTTC. Its protein is CASSLQTGEINIQYF.

To note about this clone: The junction differs from germline at one of its ends, possibly a read error. The rearrangement joins TRBV28 to TRBJ2-5; no firm D call. The CDR3 loop spans 13 amino acids. Germline-derived CDR1 and CDR2 are MDHEN and SYDVKM. CDR3 nucleotides: TGTGCCAGCAGTTTATGGGCCCAACAGACCCAGTACTTC. This codes for CASSLWAQQTQYF.

V and J are TRBV27 and TRBJ2-7; TRBD1 aligns across 7 bases. The CDR3 sequence is 15 residues long. Germline V gives CDR1 MNHEY, CDR2 SMNVEV (reference sequence). V lost 6 bases, J lost 5 bases, and 13 bases stayed unmatched. The CDR3 protein is CASSTQQGLLDEQYF. The DNA of the CDR3 is TGTGCCAGCAGCACTCAACAGGGGCTCTTAGACGAGCAGTACTTC.

The V call is TRBV7-3, the J call TRBJ2-1; 7 bases match TRBD2. The CDR3 runs to 16 residues. The trim removed 0 bases at V and 2 bases at J, leaving 4 bases unmatched. The germline V gene encodes CDR1 SGHTA and CDR2 FQGTGA. CDR3 DNA: TGTGCCAGCAGCTTAACTGGCGGGAGTGCCTACAATGAGCAGTTCTTC. As protein: CASSLTGGSAYNEQFF.

The CDR3 sequence is CASARTSGITYEQYF. The CDR3 nucleotides read TGTGCCAGTGCAAGGACTAGCGGGATCACCTACGAGCAGTACTTC. The rearrangement joins TRBV19 to TRBJ2-7; 12 nucleotides agree with TRBD2. Trimming removed 8 bases from V and 2 bases from J; junction bases left unmatched: 7. The CDR3 is made up of 15 amino acids. Germline V gene lookup returns CDR1 LNHDA and CDR2 SQIVND (reference sequence).

The V call is TRBV5-4, the J call TRBJ2-3, with D tentatively TRBD1 (6 bases). This CDR3 is 13 amino acids long. Germline-derived CDR1 and CDR2 are SGHNT and YYREEE (reference sequence). V lost 5 bases, J lost 0 bases, and 7 bases lay in between. DNA of the CDR3: TGTGCCAGCAGGACAGGTAGCACAGATACGCAGTATTTT. Translating gives CASRTGSTDTQYF.

The V call is TRBV7-2, the J call TRBJ2-3, with D possibly matching TRBD2 (6 bases). The CDR3 spans 16 residues. Trimming took off 0 bases at V and 1 base at J, with 11 bases between the two ends. The germline V gene has CDR1 SGHTA and CDR2 FQGNSA. The CDR3 DNA reads TGTGCCAGCAGCTTAGCTTTAGCGGAGGGCACAGATACGCAGTATTTT. It yields the protein CASSLALAEGTDTQYF.

The V and J genes are TRBV5-1 and TRBJ2-3; TRBD2 is a possible D gene (5 bases). V lost 0 bases and J 0 bases, leaving 5 bases between the germline ends. Germline CDR1 and CDR2: SGHRS and YFSETQ. The CDR3 covers 14 residues. CDR3 loop: CASSLGGSTDTQYF. CDR3 nucleotide sequence: TGCGCCAGCAGCTTGGGCGGGAGCACAGATACGCAGTATTTT.

V and J are TRBV7-3 and TRBJ1-1; 7 bases are shared with TRBD1. Germline V gene sequence: CDR1 SGHTA, CDR2 FQGTGA. With 4 bases clipped from V and 1 base from J, the junction kept 3 bases outside the gene matches. The CDR3 length is 14 residues. The CDR3 nucleotides read TGTGCCAGCAGCTCGACAGGGCGGAACACTGAAGCTTTCTTT. This sequence encodes CASSSTGRNTEAFF. Full variable domain (remainder filled in from reference TRBV7-3 and TRBJ1-1): GAGVSQTPSNKVTEKGKYVELRCDPISGHTALYWYRQSLGQGPEFLIYFQGTGAADDSGLPNDRFFAVRPEGSVSTLKIQRTERGDSAVYLCASSSTGRNTEAFFGQGTRLTVV.

This chain joins TRBV13 and TRBJ2-7; no firm D call. The CDR3 has 14 amino acids. Trimming stripped 5 bases from V and 6 bases from J, with 17 bases between. Germline V gene data show CDR1 as PRHDT and CDR2 as FYEKMQ (reference sequence). The CDR3 spells CASSIRSMWSEQYF. CDR3 coding DNA: TGTGCCAGCAGCATCCGATCTATGTGGTCCGAGCAGTACTTC.

The chain couples TRBV4-3 to TRBJ2-4; 7 nucleotides match TRBD1. CDR3 size: 15 residues. Germline assignment: CDR1 LGHNA and CDR2 YSLEER. Losses at the gene ends were 2 bases for V and 1 base for J; bases not matched to a gene: 2. The CDR3 loop reads CASSQTDRAKNIQYF. In DNA form, the CDR3 reads TGCGCCAGCAGCCAAACGGACAGGGCCAAAAACATTCAGTACTTC.